These T cell receptor beta chains were read from a single sample in a study of cytotoxic CD8 clonotypes in ibrutinib-treated CLL. Clones were read by immunoSEQ multiplex PCR, and TCRdb kept only the in-frame ones, dropping some. The table has 330,000 or so clones, roughly two thirds seen once. The starting material was PBMCs, obtained after 36 months of ibrutinib treatment. Receptors were obtained from a human donor with chronic lymphocytic leukemia. Both conserved end residues are part of each CDR3. Fields, in order: CDR3 DNA, CDR3 protein, clone size, V gene, J gene, CDR3 length, D gene. D genes are given only for firm matches. Clone size is given for some rows only: seen once, a few or many times, or a class if the clone is expanded.

TGTGCCAGTAGTATCGTATTGTGGGATACGCAGTATTTT,CASSIVLWDTQYF,NA,TRBV19,TRBJ2-3,13,NA
TGTGCCAGCAGCTCTGGACTAGCGGTCTACAATGAGCAGTTCTTC,CASSSGLAVYNEQFF,NA,TRBV5-8,TRBJ2-1,15,TRBD2
TGTGCCACATTGGGAAGGCGGGAGGGCCTTTCATCTTCCTACGAGCAGTACTTC,CATLGRREGLSSSYEQYF,NA,TRBV10-3,TRBJ2-7,18,TRBD2
TGTGCCAGCAGCTCCCGATCCGGGACAGCGGCCGGCGAGCAGTACTTC,CASSSRSGTAAGEQYF,NA,TRBV9,TRBJ2-7,16,TRBD1
TGTGCCAGCTCACTCGTCGGGGGGGCCAACGTCCTGACTTTC,CASSLVGGANVLTF,NA,TRBV18,TRBJ2-6,14,NA
TGTGCCAGCAGCACCCTCTCCAGACAGGGGGGGAGCACAGATACGCAGTATTTT,CASSTLSRQGGSTDTQYF,NA,TRBV13,TRBJ2-3,18,TRBD1
TGTGCCAGCAGTGACCCCCCTAGCGGAAGCTCCTACGAGCAGTACTTC,CASSDPPSGSSYEQYF,once,TRBV2,TRBJ2-7,16,TRBD2
TGTGCCAGCAGCTTGCCGGGAGAGGGTGGAGAGACCCAGTACTTC,CASSLPGEGGETQYF,NA,TRBV5-4,TRBJ2-5,15,NA
TGTGCCAGCAGCTTACAGGGGTCTCAAGAGACCCAGTACTTC,CASSLQGSQETQYF,NA,TRBV7-2,TRBJ2-5,14,NA
TGTGCCAGCAGCCCCCTCCGACTGTCCTACGAGCAGTACTTC,CASSPLRLSYEQYF,few,TRBV7-8,TRBJ2-7,14,NA
TGTGCCAGCAGCTCCCGCCCGAACACTGAAGCTTTCTTT,CASSSRPNTEAFF,NA,TRBV7-3,TRBJ1-1,13,NA
TGTGCCAGCAGCATCGGGACAGGGGCCGAGCAGTACTTC,CASSIGTGAEQYF,few,TRBV5-4,TRBJ2-7,13,TRBD1
TGCGCCAGCAGCCCGCAGGGGGCGGTTCAAGAGACCCAGTACTTC,CASSPQGAVQETQYF,few,TRBV5-1,TRBJ2-5,15,TRBD1
TGTGCCAGCAGCTTGGAGGGCAGCACAGATACGCAGTATTTT,CASSLEGSTDTQYF,few,TRBV5-6,TRBJ2-3,14,NA
TGCGCCAGCAGCCATGCGACCGGGACTAGCGGGATCAATGAGCAGTTCTTC,CASSHATGTSGINEQFF,NA,TRBV4-3,TRBJ2-1,17,TRBD2
TGCGCCAGCAGCCAAGGGGGTTGGGAGCAGTTCTTC,CASSQGGWEQFF,once,TRBV4-3,TRBJ2-1,12,NA
TGTGCCAGCAGCGTAGAATCCGGGACGGTGACCTACGAGCAGTACTTC,CASSVESGTVTYEQYF,NA,TRBV9,TRBJ2-7,16,NA
TGCGCCAGCAGCCAAGGTCCCACGGGGGGCCCCTGGGTCTACGAGCAGTACTTC,CASSQGPTGGPWVYEQYF,NA,TRBV4-1,TRBJ2-7,18,NA
TGTGCCAGCACCTCTGGGGGGTACGGTGAGCAGTTCTTC,CASTSGGYGEQFF,NA,TRBV28,TRBJ2-1,13,NA
TGTGCCAGTAGTATATCTGTCCTACGGATTGGGGGGGCCAACGTCCTGACTTTC,CASSISVLRIGGANVLTF,NA,TRBV19,TRBJ2-6,18,NA
TGCAGTGCTCTGTCCGATACGCAGTATTTT,CSALSDTQYF,NA,TRBV20-1,TRBJ2-3,10,NA
TGTGCTAGTGGTTTGGGACAGCGGGGCTACACCTTC,CASGLGQRGYTF,NA,TRBV12-5,TRBJ1-2,12,NA